These 11 T cell receptor beta chains were sequenced from one sample in a study of PD-1 blockade in classical Hodgkin lymphoma. Relapse after autologous stem cell transplantation occurred in every patient, and brentuximab vedotin exposure varied. Profiling relied on immunoSEQ multiplex PCR, and the TCRdb table lists in-frame clones only, not all of them. The table lists more than 45,000 clones, 73% of them singletons, with 8% to 13% in the top ten. This material consisted of peripheral blood mononuclear cells (PBMCs), taken at baseline. Source of these receptors: a human donor with classical Hodgkin lymphoma.

The genes are TRBV4-2 and TRBJ1-2; D may be TRBD1 (6 bases). CDR3 length: 15 amino acids. The germline V gene encodes CDR1 LGHNA and CDR2 YNFKEQ. V was clipped by 4 bases and J by 3 bases, with 15 bases between them. The DNA for the CDR3 is TGTGCCAGCAGCCTAAACGGGGGCGCGGACTATGGCTACACCTTC. Translated: CASSLNGGADYGYTF.

This sequence joins TRBV2 and TRBJ1-1; the D is unclear. Trimming left V 4 bases short and J 0 bases short, with 6 bases between. Germline CDR1 and CDR2: SNHLY and FYNNEI. The CDR3 has 13 amino acids. As DNA, the CDR3 is TGTGCCAGCAGTGTTGGGGTGAACACTGAAGCTTTCTTT. Encoded protein: CASSVGVNTEAFF.

The chain uses TRBV11-3 and TRBJ2-3; D uncertain. Germline V gene sequence: CDR1 SGHNT, CDR2 YENEEA. The ends were cut back, 4 bases at V and 5 bases at J, with 10 bases in the middle. The length of the CDR3 is 13 residues. CDR3 coding DNA: TGTGCCAGCAGCTCATCGACGGGAGATACGCAGTATTTT. It encodes CASSSSTGDTQYF.

This sequence joins TRBV5-5 and TRBJ1-4; 7 nucleotides match TRBD1. V was pared by 3 bases and J by 5 bases, with 1 base of the junction left unmatched. The CDR3 length is 13 residues. Germline-derived CDR1 and CDR2 are SGHKS and YYEKEE (reference sequence). The CDR3 nucleotides read TGTGCCAGCAGCTGGACAGGCAATGAAAAACTGTTTTTT. Translation gives CASSWTGNEKLFF.

J is TRBJ1-2 and V is TRBV6-1; D is unresolved. Between the trimmed V and J ends, which lost 1 base and 8 bases, there was a span of 14 bases. This CDR3 comprises 14 residues. Per germline, CDR1 MNHNS and CDR2 SASEGT. The CDR3 protein is CASSEGGREKGYTF. In DNA, the CDR3 is TGTGCCAGCAGTGAAGGGGGAAGGGAGAAAGGCTACACCTTC.

The gene calls are TRBV30 and TRBJ1-2, with 7 bases matching TRBD1. Trimming cost V 2 bases and J 13 bases; bases outside gene matches: 10. The CDR3 is made up of 12 amino acids. Germline CDR1 is GTSNPN and CDR2 is SVGIG (reference sequence). The CDR3 is CAWSSPGGWCTF. The CDR3 region has the DNA TGTGCCTGGAGTTCCCCAGGGGGTTGGTGCACCTTC.

This clone was observed once. This sequence joins TRBV19 and TRBJ1-1; D possibly corresponds to TRBD1 (5 bases). In germline, CDR1 is LNHDA, CDR2 SQIVND (reference sequence). V was shortened by 8 bases and J by 4 bases, with 14 bases between the two germline ends. This CDR3 region has 13 residues. This chain's CDR3 is CASWSGFSTEAFF. DNA of the CDR3: TGTGCCAGTTGGTCAGGGTTCAGCACTGAAGCTTTCTTT.

The V and J genes are TRBV30 and TRBJ1-2; TRBD1 aligns across 9 bases. The J segment lost 8 bases and the V segment lost 2 bases, leaving 21 bases of the junction unmatched. This CDR3 comprises 18 residues. Looked up from germline, CDR1 is GTSNPN and CDR2 is SVGIG (reference sequence). The CDR3 bases are TGTGCCTGGAGTATGGGACAGGGACCCTCTATGGCCATATTGGGCTACACCTTC. Amino acids: CAWSMGQGPSMAILGYTF.

The chain links TRBV29-1 to TRBJ2-3; a possible D gene is TRBD2 (6 bases). V lost 3 bases to trimming and J lost 2 bases, with 21 bases between them. Per germline, CDR1 SQVTM and CDR2 ANQGSEA. The length of the CDR3 is 17 residues. The CDR3 reads CSVEGGRSGNPTDTQYF. In DNA, the CDR3 is TGCAGCGTTGAGGGGGGAAGATCCGGGAACCCCACAGATACGCAGTATTTT.

This clone has only a few counts. This sequence joins TRBV28 and TRBJ1-2; TRBD1 might be the D (5 bases). Looked up from germline, CDR1 is MDHEN and CDR2 is SYDVKM. V shed 4 bases and J shed 4 bases, with 16 bases lying between them. The CDR3 spans 15 residues. CDR3 sequence: CASSYMAGMSYGYTF. CDR3 DNA sequence: TGTGCCAGCAGTTATATGGCAGGGATGTCCTATGGCTACACCTTC.

Here the CDR3 DNA reads TGTGCCAGCAGTTACTCAGGACTTCGCACTGAAGCTTTCTTT. Its translation is CASSYSGLRTEAFF. J is TRBJ1-1 and V is TRBV6-5; no clear D. This CDR3 spans 14 amino acids. Trimming pared 0 bases from V and 4 bases from J, leaving 9 bases between. Germline values: CDR1 MNHEY, CDR2 SVGAGI.